The clone carrying this T cell receptor (beta chain) has at least ten counts. Antigen: not known. The data belong to a study of lung T cells in sarcoidosis with Löfgren's syndrome. Overall study results and limits: Löfgren's syndrome patients reportedly showed greatest TRAV12-1 and TRBV2 expansion versus controls. Paired TRAV12-1/TRBV2 TCRs showed CDR3 homology and preferential pairing.

TCRdb ran MiXCR on the reads and lists one entry per CDR3 protein. The table records roughly 63,000 distinct CDR3 sequences, over 20% of them present only once. Germline trimming cut 2 bases from V and 8 bases from J; bases unmatched to any gene: 11. Germline-derived CDR1 and CDR2 are LGHNA and YNFKEQ. The CDR3 has 16 residues. The gene calls are TRBV4-2 and TRBJ2-1, with TRBD1 matching over 8 bases. The source material was CD4+ T cells from PBMCs. The clonotype originates from a human donor with sarcoidosis (Löfgren's syndrome or another form), or a control subject (not recorded which). CDR3: CASSQPRTGKVDEQFF. CDR3 bases: TGTGCCAGCAGCCAACCCAGGACAGGGAAGGTCGATGAGCAGTTCTTC.